This passage covers 5 T cell receptor beta chains from one sample sequenced in a study of beta chain features in type 1 diabetes. Since all of the isolated RNA was reverse transcribed, expressed TCRB transcripts were what got sequenced. The method was immunoSEQ multiplex PCR; TCRdb's version includes in-frame clones alone and lacks a portion of them. The sample consists of about 210,000 clones, about a tenth of them appearing once. The sequencing sample was made of central memory CD4+ T cells from blood. These receptors came from a man younger than 30 in good health.

This rearrangement joins TRBV2 to TRBJ2-1, with D perhaps matching TRBD1 or TRBD2 (5 bases each). V lost 5 bases and J 8 bases, leaving 19 bases between the germline ends. Germline CDR1 SNHLY, CDR2 FYNNEI. CDR3 length: 15 amino acids. CDR3 sequence: CASSSGTRRGHEQFF. CDR3 coding DNA: TGTGCCAGCAGTTCCGGGACCCGCCGTGGTCATGAGCAGTTCTTC.

This clone showed up just a few times. The chain recombines TRBV29-1 with TRBJ2-3; D might be TRBD1 (7 bases). Germline loops: CDR1 SQVTM, CDR2 ANQGSEA. Trimming removed 1 base at V and 4 bases at J, with 12 bases between. CDR3 length: 14 residues. The CDR3 sequence is CSVEAVRGADTQYF. CDR3 DNA: TGCAGCGTTGAAGCGGTCAGGGGGGCAGATACGCAGTATTTT.

This clone was picked up a small number of times. Mismatch with germline at one junction end may stem from a read error. The rearrangement links TRBV7-7 to TRBJ2-5; no reliable D call. Germline V gives CDR1 SSHAT, CDR2 FNYEAQ (reference sequence). This CDR3 comprises 14 residues. The CDR3 reads CASSLNGGAETQYF. For the CDR3, the DNA is TGTGCTAGCAGCTTAAACGGCGGCGCGGAGACCCAGTACTTC.

This clone was seen at least ten times. This chain links TRBV7-2 with TRBJ2-7; D gene ambiguous. V was trimmed by 6 bases and J by 9 bases, leaving 18 bases between them. The germline V gene has CDR1 SGHTA and CDR2 FQGNSA. This CDR3 comprises 13 residues. This CDR3 reads CASRSSSQVRQYF. DNA for the CDR3: TGTGCCAGCAGGTCAAGTTCCCAGGTCAGGCAGTACTTC.

The chain links TRBV4-2 to TRBJ1-1; D uncertain. The germline V and J ends were trimmed by 4 bases and 8 bases, with 14 bases remaining between them. Germline V lookup: CDR1 LGHNA, CDR2 YNFKEQ. CDR3 size: 13 residues. The CDR3 DNA sequence: TGTGCCAGCAGCCCAGATGGAGGCCGAGAAGCTTTCTTT. Its protein is CASSPDGGREAFF.